This T cell receptor beta chain was captured by sequencing in a study of human CD8 memory T cell subsets. CDR1 SGHTA and CDR2 FQGTGA come from the germline V gene. The CDR3 consists of 13 residues. UMI-labeled 5' RACE was the method by which TCR beta libraries were made. No DNA is given; TCRdb re-called the 5' RACE reads and lists each CDR3 protein once. Its listing shows some 6,900 distinct CDR3 sequences. TPEX cells were CCR7+ PD-1+ TIGIT+ early memory CD8+ T cells with exhausted-like traits. This sequence was found in a human donor in good health. The source material was CD8+ T cells from PBMCs. V gene TRBV7-3 combines with J gene TRBJ2-7. This CDR3 is CASSLAESYEQYF. Full variable domain (outside the CDR3, taken from reference TRBV7-3 and TRBJ2-7): GAGVSQTPSNKVTEKGKYVELRCDPISGHTALYWYRQSLGQGPEFLIYFQGTGAADDSGLPNDRFFAVRPEGSVSTLKIQRTERGDSAVYLCASSLAESYEQYFGPGTRLTVT.